This TCR beta chain comes out of a study of Graves' ophthalmopathy and Graves' hyperthyroidism (dated by TCRdb to 2016 to 2018). Study-wide context: Stable hyperthyroidism was defined as no progression to ophthalmopathy within 18 months of follow-up. The study used signatures of the TCR beta repertoire to tell Graves' ophthalmopathy apart from Graves' hyperthyroidism and to predict which patients would progress to ophthalmopathy. After sampling, hyperthyroidism patients received methimazole starting at 30 mg daily, and ophthalmopathy patients received high-dose intravenous methylprednisolone. In roughly six hyperthyroidism patients, the T-cell repertoires found in thyroid tissue were compared with those found in blood. To explore V-J signatures that distinguish ophthalmopathy from hyperthyroidism, a discovery set of around 100 patients was enrolled, made up of about 40 with ophthalmopathy and 55 to 65 with stable hyperthyroidism. In total, 135 blood samples were TCR-sequenced: some 43 ophthalmopathy, some 75 hyperthyroidism and approximately 17 hyperthyroidism-to-ophthalmopathy patients. The independent validation cohort included approximately 19 hyperthyroidism patients plus 17 patients who later progressed from hyperthyroidism to ophthalmopathy. What the authors observed across the whole study: Most expanded thyroid clonotypes with frequency above 0.001 were also detected in blood, suggesting blood repertoires may reflect the thyroid immune response. The 13-signature model separated ophthalmopathy from stable hyperthyroidism with approximately 85% sensitivity and 81.08% specificity in cross-validation, and 80%/75% in the test set. Sample size was not statistically predetermined, and group allocation was not concealed from the investigators. In validation, the model predicted ophthalmopathy progression with more than 70% sensitivity and approximately 78% specificity; about a dozen predicted patients were CT-confirmed with GO in a median of 6.5 months.

TCR beta CDR3 regions were amplified from RNA transcripts for repertoire sequencing. A first-round RT-PCR used HTBI primers with the Qiagen OneStep RT-PCR kit, followed by a second-round multiplex PCR, size selection and purification. The libraries underwent paired-end sequencing with 100 bp reads on an Illumina HiSeq2000. The authors' analysis ran thus. Reads were processed with SOAPnuke, discarding reads with adapters, uncalled bases, mean Phred below 15, or no exact constant-primer or identifier match. COPE v1.2.5 was used to merge high-quality paired reads. Each unique nucleotide sequence was treated as a clonotype, and MiTCR v1.1 was used to align the clonotypes to the IMGT TRB V, D and J references. Only V-J combinations with frequency above 0.0001 were analysed, covering 99% to 99.2% of repertoires. For each V-J combination, a TCR clonal expansion and chaos score was defined as F50 clonal expansion divided by the chaos observed in the TCRdist matrix. Welch's t-statistics and random forest were used to narrow the features down to around twelve V-J combinations, which were then fed into a naive Bayes classifier. The similarity between thyroid and blood repertoires was quantified using the Morisita-Horn index. Starting from the raw public reads, TCRdb applied fastp trimming at Q25, assembled clones with MiXCR and retained in-frame beta chains. Every CDR3 protein is listed once, alongside the most common genes and DNA of its rows. For this entry, the V and J calls and clone size follow TCRdb and not the study's own pipeline. The sample records some 1.1 million distinct CDR3 sequences, 36% of which are singletons. Jointly, the top ten make up 11% of the sample.

Unmatched junction bases come to 8, with V trimmed by 6 bases and J by 5 bases. Per the germline V gene, SGHTA is the CDR1 and FQGNSA is the CDR2. Reading from cysteine to phenylalanine, the CDR3 counts 15 amino acids. CDR3 DNA only is kept here, 45 bases in frame from base 1. This clonotype occurred a few times. Its antigen specificity is not known. Within one base of it there is no much larger clone, and no base qualities were kept. Hyperthyroidism patients were newly diagnosed, with disease duration under 2 months, and aged 18 to 65 years. Patients with other autoimmune diseases, uncontrolled infections, pregnancy or lactation were excluded from the study. Clinical symptoms, serum thyroxine, TRAb, thyroid ultrasound and orbital computed tomography were used for diagnosis. Total RNA was extracted using Trizol reagent, and RNA quality was checked on an Agilent 2100 Bioanalyzer.

The chain employs TRBV7-2 and TRBJ2-7, and 12 junctional nucleotides match TRBD1. What was sequenced was peripheral blood or thyroid tissue (not recorded which). This sequence originates from an adult man with Graves' hyperthyroidism. The CDR3 in this case is CASSSPGQGANEQYF. The base sequence is TGTGCCAGCAGTTCCCCGGGACAGGGGGCGAACGAGCAGTACTTC.